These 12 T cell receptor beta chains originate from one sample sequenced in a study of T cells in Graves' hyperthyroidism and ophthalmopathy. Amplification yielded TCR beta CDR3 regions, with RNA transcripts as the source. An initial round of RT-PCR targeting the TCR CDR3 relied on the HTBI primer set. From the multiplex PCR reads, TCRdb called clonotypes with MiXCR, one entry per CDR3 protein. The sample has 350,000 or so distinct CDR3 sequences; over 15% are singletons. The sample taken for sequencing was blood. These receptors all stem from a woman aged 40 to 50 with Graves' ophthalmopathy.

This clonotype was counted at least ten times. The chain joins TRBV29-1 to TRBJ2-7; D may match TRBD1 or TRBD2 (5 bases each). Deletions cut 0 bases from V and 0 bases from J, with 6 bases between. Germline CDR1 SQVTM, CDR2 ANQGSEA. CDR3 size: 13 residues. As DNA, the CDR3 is TGCAGCGTTGAAGACGGGACCTCCTACGAGCAGTACTTC. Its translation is CSVEDGTSYEQYF.

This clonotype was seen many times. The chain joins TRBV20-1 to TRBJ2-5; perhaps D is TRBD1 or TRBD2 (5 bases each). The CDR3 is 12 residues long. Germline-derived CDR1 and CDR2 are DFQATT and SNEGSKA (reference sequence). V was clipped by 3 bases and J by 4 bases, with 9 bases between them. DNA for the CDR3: TGCAGTGCTAGTGTGGGGGTAGAGACCCAGTACTTC. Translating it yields CSASVGVETQYF.

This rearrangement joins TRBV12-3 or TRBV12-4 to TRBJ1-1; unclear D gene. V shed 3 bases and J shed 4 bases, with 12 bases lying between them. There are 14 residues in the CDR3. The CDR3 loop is CASSFHGVGTEAFF. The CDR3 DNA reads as TGTGCCAGCAGTTTTCACGGGGTCGGCACTGAAGCTTTCTTT.

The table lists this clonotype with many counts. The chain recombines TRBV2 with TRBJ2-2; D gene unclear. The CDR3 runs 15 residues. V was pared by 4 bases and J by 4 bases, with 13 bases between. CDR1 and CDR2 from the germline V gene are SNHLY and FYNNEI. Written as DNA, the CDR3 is TGTGCCAGCAGTGTTGCCAGTGTAGTCACCGGGGAGCTGTTTTTT. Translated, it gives CASSVASVVTGELFF.

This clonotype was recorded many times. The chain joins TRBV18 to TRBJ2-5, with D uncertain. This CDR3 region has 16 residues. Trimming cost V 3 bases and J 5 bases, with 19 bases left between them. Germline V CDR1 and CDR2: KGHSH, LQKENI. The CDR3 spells CASSPPGRAGTETQYF. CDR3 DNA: TGTGCCAGCTCACCTCCCGGGCGAGCCGGTACGGAGACCCAGTACTTC. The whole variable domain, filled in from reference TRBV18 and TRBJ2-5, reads NAGVMQNPRHLVRRRGQEARLRCSPMKGHSHVYWYRQLPEEGLKFMVYLQKENIIDESGMPKERFSAEFPKEGPSILRIQQVVRGDSAAYFCASSPPGRAGTETQYFGPGTRLLVL.

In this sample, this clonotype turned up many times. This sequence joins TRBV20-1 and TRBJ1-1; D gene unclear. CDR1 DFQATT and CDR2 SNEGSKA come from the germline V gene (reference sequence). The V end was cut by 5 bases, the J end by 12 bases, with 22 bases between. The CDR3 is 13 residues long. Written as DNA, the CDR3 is TGCAGTGCTTGCCATAGCCGGGGTTTTAGTACTTTCTTT. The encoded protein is CSACHSRGFSTFF.

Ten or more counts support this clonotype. CDR3 nucleotide sequence: TGCAGTGCTAGAGATTCGGACAGGGGAGTCCATGGCTACACCTTC. As protein: CSARDSDRGVHGYTF. The V call is TRBV20-1, the J call TRBJ1-2; 9 bases map to TRBD1. Germline assignment: CDR1 DFQATT and CDR2 SNEGSKA (reference sequence). The CDR3 has 15 amino acids. V shed 0 bases and J 6 bases; nucleotides not matched to a gene: 8.

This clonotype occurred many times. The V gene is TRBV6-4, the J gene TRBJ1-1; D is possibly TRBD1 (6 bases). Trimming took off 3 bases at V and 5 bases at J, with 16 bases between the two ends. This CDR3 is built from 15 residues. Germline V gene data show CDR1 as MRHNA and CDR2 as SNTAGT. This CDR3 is CASSERGGGSTEAFF. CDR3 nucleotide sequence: TGTGCCAGCAGTGAGAGGGGGGGAGGTAGTACTGAAGCTTTCTTT.

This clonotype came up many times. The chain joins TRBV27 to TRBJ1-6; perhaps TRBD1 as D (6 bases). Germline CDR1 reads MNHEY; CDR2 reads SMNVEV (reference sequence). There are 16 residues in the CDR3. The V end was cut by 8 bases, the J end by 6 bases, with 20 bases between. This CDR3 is CASANARGVANSPLHF. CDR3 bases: TGTGCCAGCGCAAATGCGAGGGGGGTCGCTAATTCACCCCTCCACTTT.

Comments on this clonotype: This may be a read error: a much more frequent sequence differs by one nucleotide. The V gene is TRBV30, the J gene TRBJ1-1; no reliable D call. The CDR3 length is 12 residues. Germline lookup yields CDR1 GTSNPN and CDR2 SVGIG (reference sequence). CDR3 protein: CARSVYTTEAFF. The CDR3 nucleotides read TGTGCCCGGAGTGTGTATACCACTGAAGCTTTCTTT.

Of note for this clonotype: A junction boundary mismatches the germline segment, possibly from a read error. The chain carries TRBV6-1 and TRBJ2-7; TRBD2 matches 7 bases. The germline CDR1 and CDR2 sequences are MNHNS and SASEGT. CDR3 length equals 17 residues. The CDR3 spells CASLQQGLEGVEDEQSF. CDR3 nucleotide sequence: TGTGCCAGCCTACAGCAAGGACTAGAGGGAGTGGAGGACGAGCAGTCCTTC.

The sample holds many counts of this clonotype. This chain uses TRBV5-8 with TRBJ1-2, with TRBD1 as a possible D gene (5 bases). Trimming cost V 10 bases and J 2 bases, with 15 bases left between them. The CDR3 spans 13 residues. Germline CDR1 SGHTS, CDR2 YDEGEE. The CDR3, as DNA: TGTGCCGGAGACAGTTTGAGGAACTATGGCTACACCTTC. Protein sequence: CAGDSLRNYGYTF.